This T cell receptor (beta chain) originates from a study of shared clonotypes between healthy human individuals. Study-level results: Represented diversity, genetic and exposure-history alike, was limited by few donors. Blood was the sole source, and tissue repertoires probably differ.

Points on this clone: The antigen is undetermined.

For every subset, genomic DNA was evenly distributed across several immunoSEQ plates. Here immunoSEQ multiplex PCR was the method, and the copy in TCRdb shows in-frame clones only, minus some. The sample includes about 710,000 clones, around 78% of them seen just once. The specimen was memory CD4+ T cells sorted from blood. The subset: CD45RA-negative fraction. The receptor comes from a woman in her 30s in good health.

The CDR3 DNA is TGCGCCAGCTCCAGAAGCGGGAGGGGGCTACAGACCGGGGAGACCCAGTACTTC. This gives the protein CASSRSGRGLQTGETQYF. V gene TRBV5-1 combines with J gene TRBJ2-5, with 10 bases identical to TRBD2. The V gene end was trimmed by 7 bases and the J gene end by 5 bases; junction bases not matched to a gene: 20. The CDR3 totals 18 residues. CDR1 and CDR2 from the germline V gene are SGHRS and YFSETQ.